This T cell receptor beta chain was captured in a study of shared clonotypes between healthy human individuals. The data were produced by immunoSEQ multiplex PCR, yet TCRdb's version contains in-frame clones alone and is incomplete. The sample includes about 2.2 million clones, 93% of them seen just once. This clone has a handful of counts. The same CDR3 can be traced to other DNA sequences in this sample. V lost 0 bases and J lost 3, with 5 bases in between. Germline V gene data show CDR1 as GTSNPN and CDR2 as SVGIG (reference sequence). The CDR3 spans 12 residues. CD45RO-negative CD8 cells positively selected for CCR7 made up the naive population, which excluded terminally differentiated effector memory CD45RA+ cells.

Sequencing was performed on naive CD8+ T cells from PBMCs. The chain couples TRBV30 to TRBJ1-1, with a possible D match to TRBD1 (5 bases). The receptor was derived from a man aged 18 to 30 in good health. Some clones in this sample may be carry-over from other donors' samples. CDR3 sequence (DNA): TGTGCCTGGAGTGTGGGGGACACTGAAGCTTTCTTT. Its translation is CAWSVGDTEAFF.